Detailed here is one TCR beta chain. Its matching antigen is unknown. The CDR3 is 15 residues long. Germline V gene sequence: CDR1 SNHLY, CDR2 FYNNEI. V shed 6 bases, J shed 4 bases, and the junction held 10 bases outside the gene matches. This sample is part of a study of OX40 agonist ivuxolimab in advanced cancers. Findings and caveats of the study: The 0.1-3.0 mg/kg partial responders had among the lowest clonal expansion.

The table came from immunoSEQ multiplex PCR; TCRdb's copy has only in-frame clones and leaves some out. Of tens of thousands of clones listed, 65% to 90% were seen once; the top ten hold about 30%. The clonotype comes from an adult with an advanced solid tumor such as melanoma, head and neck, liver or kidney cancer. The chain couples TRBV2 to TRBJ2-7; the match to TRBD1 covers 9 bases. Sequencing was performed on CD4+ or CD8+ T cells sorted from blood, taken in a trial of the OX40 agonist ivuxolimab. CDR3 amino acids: CASSRTGGAEYEQYF. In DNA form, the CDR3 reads TGTGCCAGCAGCAGAACAGGGGGCGCCGAGTACGAGCAGTACTTC. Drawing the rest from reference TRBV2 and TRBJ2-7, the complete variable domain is EPEVTQTPSHQVTQMGQEVILRCVPISNHLYFYWYRQILGQKVEFLVSFYNNEISEKSEIFDDQFSVERPDGSNFTLKIRSTKLEDSAMYFCASSRTGGAEYEQYFGPGTRLTVT.